Sequencing of this TCR beta chain was carried out in a study of control samples from healthy donors and cancer patients. Method: immunoSEQ multiplex PCR; TCRdb's copy keeps in-frame clones and lacks some. The sample has about 120,000 clones; 87% are singletons. The specimen sequenced was blood. The receptor was isolated from a man aged 30 to 45 in good health.

This CDR3 is CASSLRGRASTNYGYTF. DNA for the CDR3: TGCGCCAGCAGCTTGAGAGGCAGGGCATCAACTAACTATGGCTACACCTTC. The J gene is TRBJ1-2, the V gene TRBV5-1; perhaps TRBD1 as D (5 bases). From germline, CDR1 is SGHRS and CDR2 YFSETQ. V lost 1 base to trimming and J lost 0 bases, with 16 bases between them. The CDR3 contains 17 residues.